This TCR beta chain is from a study of metastatic and nonmetastatic thyroid tumors. Study summary: Samples came from malignant and benign thyroid patients, and repertoires were compared across blood and tumor or nodule tissue. Findings and limits, study-wide: Within blood and tumor, benign nodules reportedly had significantly lower TCR beta diversity than malignant thyroid tumors did.

The CDR3 sequence is 15 residues long. Per germline, CDR1 MNHNS and CDR2 SASEGT. Each patient went into thyroid surgery without having received any treatment. Study processing details: A classifier for distant metastasis in papillary thyroid cancer was constructed using CDR3 differences observed across clinicopathological groups. TCRdb used MiXCR to call clones anew from the PCR reads. The V and J calls were determined by TCRdb, not by the authors. Of 10,000 to 15,000 clones detected, under 30% appear once; the ten largest clones hold more than 9%. A word on this clone: Its antigen is still unknown. One end of the junction fails to match germline, which may point to a read error.

This chain uses TRBV6-1 with TRBJ1-5; 8 positions agree with TRBD1. The TCR sequence derives from a female donor with papillary thyroid cancer or a benign thyroid nodule (not recorded which). Some clones in this sample may be carry-over from other donors' samples. Sequenced: tumor tissue. The CDR3: CASMDRANSNQPQHF. The CDR3 nucleotides read TGTGCCAGCATGGACAGGGCTAATAGCAATCAGCCCCAGCACTTT.